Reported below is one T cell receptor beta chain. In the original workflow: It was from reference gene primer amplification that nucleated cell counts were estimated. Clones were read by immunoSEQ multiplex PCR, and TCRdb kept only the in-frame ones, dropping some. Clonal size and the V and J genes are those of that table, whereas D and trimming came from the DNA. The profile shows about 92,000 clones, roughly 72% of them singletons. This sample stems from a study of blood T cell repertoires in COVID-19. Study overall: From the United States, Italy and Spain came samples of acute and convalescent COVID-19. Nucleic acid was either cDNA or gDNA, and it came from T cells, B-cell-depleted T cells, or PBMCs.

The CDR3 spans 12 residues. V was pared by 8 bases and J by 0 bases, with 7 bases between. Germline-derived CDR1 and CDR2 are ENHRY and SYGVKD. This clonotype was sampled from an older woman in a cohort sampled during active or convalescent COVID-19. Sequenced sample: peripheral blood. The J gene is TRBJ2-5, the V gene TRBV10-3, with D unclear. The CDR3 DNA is TGTGCCATCGGGCAGAACCAAGAGACCCAGTACTTC. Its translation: CAIGQNQETQYF.